This T cell receptor (beta chain) was found in a study of T cells in Graves' hyperthyroidism and ophthalmopathy. Study-level background: Upon initial diagnosis and before any treatment, peripheral blood was collected. General study results and limits: Blood shared most expanded thyroid clonotypes above 0.001.

The CDR3 has 14 amino acids. The germline V gene encodes CDR1 ENHRY and CDR2 SYGVKD. The PBMCs studied were ones that came from 10 ml fresh peripheral blood. Details on this clonotype: Its antigen is unidentified. Its ends do not fully match the called genes, so a read error is possible.

Authors of the study amplified TCR beta CDR3 regions from RNA transcripts. First-round RT-PCR with HTBI primers amplified the TCR CDR3 region. TCRdb called the multiplex PCR reads again in MiXCR, with one record for every CDR3 protein. The table shows roughly 350,000 distinct CDR3 sequences, with approximately 15% occurring only once. The sequence derives from a woman aged 40 to 49 with Graves' ophthalmopathy. The genes are TRBV10-3 and TRBJ2-3, with D unclear. Specimen: blood. CDR3 loop: CVISDSRDTDTQYF. The CDR3 DNA sequence: TGTGTCATCAGTGATAGTAGAGACACAGATACGCAGTATTTT.